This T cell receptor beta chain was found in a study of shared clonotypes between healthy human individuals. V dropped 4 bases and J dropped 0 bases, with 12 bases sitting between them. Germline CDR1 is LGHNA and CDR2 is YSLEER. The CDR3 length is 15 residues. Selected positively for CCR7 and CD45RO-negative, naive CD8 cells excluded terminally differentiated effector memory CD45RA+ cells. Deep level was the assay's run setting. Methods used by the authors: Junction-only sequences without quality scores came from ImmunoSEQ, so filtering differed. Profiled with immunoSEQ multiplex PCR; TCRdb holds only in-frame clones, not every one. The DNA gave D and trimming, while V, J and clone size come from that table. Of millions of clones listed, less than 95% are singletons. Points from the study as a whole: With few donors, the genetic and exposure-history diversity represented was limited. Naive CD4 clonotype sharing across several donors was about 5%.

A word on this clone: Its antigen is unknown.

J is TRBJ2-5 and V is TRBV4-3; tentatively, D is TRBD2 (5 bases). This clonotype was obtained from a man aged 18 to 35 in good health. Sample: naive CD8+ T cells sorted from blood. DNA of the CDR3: TGCGCCAGCAGCCGACTATGGGCGGACCAAGAGACCCAGTACTTC. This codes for CASSRLWADQETQYF.